This T cell receptor beta chain is drawn from a study of T cell repertoires in cytomegalovirus infection. Study as a whole: Matching HLA type and CMV infection were both indicated by public TCR beta signatures.

In TCRdb, the reads were re-called with MiXCR into one record per CDR3 protein. The sample includes about 190,000 distinct CDR3 sequences, 7.5% to 10% of them seen just once. This clonotype was counted at least ten times. The V end lost 5 bases, the J end lost 6 bases, and 14 bases lay between the germline ends. Germline CDR1 and CDR2: SEHNR and FQNEAQ (reference sequence). The CDR3 has 14 residues. The source of this sequence is a human donor in good health (CMV status not recorded). Some clones in this sample may be carry-over from other donors' samples. This chain uses TRBV7-9 with TRBJ2-1; D is undetermined. The specimen was PBMCs. As DNA, the CDR3 is TGTGCCAGCAGCGATACGCTCACCATCAATGAGCAGTTCTTC. Translated: CASSDTLTINEQFF.